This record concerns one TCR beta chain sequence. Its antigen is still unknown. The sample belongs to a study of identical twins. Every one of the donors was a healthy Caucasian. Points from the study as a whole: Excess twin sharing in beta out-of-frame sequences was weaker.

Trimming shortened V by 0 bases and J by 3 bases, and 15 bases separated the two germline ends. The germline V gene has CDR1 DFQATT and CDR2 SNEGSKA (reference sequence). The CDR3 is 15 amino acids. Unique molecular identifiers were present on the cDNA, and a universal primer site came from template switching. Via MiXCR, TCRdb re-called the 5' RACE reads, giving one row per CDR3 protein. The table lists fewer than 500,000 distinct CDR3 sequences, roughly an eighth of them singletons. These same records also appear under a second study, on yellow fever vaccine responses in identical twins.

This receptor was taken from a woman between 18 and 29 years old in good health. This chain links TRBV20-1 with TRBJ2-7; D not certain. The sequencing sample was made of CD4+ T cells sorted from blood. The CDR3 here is CSARDRRQGNYEQYF. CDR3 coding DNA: TGCAGTGCTAGAGATCGGCGGCAAGGAAACTACGAGCAGTACTTC.